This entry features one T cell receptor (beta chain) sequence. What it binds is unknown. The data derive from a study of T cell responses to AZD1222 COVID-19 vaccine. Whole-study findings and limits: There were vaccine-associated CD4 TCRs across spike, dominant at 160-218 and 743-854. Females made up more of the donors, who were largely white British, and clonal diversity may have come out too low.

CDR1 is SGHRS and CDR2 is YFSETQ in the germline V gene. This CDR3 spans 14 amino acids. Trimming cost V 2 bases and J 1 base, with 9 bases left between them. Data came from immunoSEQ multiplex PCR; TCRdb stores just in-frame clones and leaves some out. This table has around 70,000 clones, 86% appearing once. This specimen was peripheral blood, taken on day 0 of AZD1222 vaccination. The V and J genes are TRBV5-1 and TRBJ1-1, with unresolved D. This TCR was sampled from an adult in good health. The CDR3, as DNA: TGCGCCAGCAGCTTCGCAGACGGGAACACTGAAGCTTTCTTT. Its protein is CASSFADGNTEAFF.